A single sample gave rise to the 5 T cell receptor beta chains below, sequenced in a study of blood T cell repertoires in COVID-19. Assay: immunoSEQ multiplex PCR; the TCRdb copy retains only in-frame clones and omits some. This sample has tens of thousands of clones; over 75% occur once, and the top ten carry 2.5% to 3%. The specimen was peripheral blood. The source is an elderly man with acute or convalescent COVID-19.

This chain uses TRBV5-1 with TRBJ1-6, with D perhaps matching TRBD1 (5 bases). V lost 3 bases and J 10 bases, leaving 11 bases between the germline ends. The V gene's germline CDR1 is SGHRS and CDR2 YFSETQ. The CDR3 is made up of 13 amino acids. The CDR3 sequence: CASSSRRDSPLHF. The CDR3 DNA reads TGCGCCAGCAGCTCCCGGCGGGACTCACCCCTCCACTTT. The variable domain in full, with the rest retrieved from reference TRBV5-1 and TRBJ1-6, is KAGVTQTPRYLIKTRGQQVTLSCSPISGHRSVSWYQQTPGQGLQFLFEYFSETQRNKGNFPGRFSGRQFSNSRSEMNVSTLELGDSALYLCASSSRRDSPLHFGNGTRLTVT.

The chain is built from TRBV6-5 and TRBJ1-5; no clear D. The CDR3 totals 13 residues. Between the trimmed V and J ends, which lost 0 bases and 9 bases, there was a span of 9 bases. Germline loops: CDR1 MNHEY, CDR2 SVGAGI. In DNA, the CDR3 is TGTGCCAGCAGTTACTCCCCGGGGTTGCCCCAGCATTTT. Translation gives CASSYSPGLPQHF.

The rearrangement links TRBV19 to TRBJ1-5, with a tentative D call TRBD1 (6 bases). This CDR3 has 15 amino acids. The germline V gene has CDR1 LNHDA and CDR2 SQIVND (reference sequence). V was cut by 8 bases and J by 0 bases, with 14 bases left in between. This CDR3 is CASHRQVYSNQPQHF. DNA for the CDR3: TGTGCCAGTCATCGACAGGTCTATAGCAATCAGCCCCAGCATTTT.

This chain joins TRBV5-6 and TRBJ2-1, with TRBD1 matching 7 bases. Trimming cost V 5 bases and J 6 bases; bases outside gene matches: 17. CDR3 size: 17 residues. Germline V gene lookup returns CDR1 SGHDT and CDR2 YYEEEE. The CDR3 bases are TGTGCCAGCAGGGAACCGACAGGGCCCCTGGGGATCAATGAGCAGTTCTTC. Translating it yields CASREPTGPLGINEQFF.

On this clone: The sample holds other DNA sequences that translate to the same CDR3. The V call is TRBV11-2, the J call TRBJ1-1, with a possible D match to TRBD1 (5 bases). The V and J ends lost 2 bases and 5 bases respectively, with 12 bases between them. The germline V gene encodes CDR1 SGHAT and CDR2 FQNNGV. The CDR3 totals 14 residues. DNA of the CDR3: TGTGCCAGCAGCTTATCCCGGGGGATTACTGAAGCTTTCTTT. Protein sequence: CASSLSRGITEAFF.